This TCR beta chain was obtained from a study of CD4 T cells in relation to SARS-CoV-2 and coronaviruses. Overall study context: No peptide or an HIV-1 Nef peptide pool served as negative control.

Assay: immunoSEQ multiplex PCR; the TCRdb copy retains only in-frame clones and omits some. The data contain 15,000 or so clones, 79% of them singletons. Remarks on this clone: Its specificity is not known.

Unexposed donor CD4+ T cells date from about 2011-2018, before the COVID-19 pandemic. Isolation of CD4+ T cells took place after less than 11 days in culture. Testing used SARS-CoV-2 S/N and four cold-coronavirus spikes on unexposed-donor CD4+ T cells, cells permitting. On days 3 and 7, cultures got half fresh IL-2 medium. The source material was CD4+ T cells from PBMCs, cultured in vitro. This receptor was identified in a human donor in good health.

CDR3 nucleotides: TGTGCCAGCAGCCAAGGGACTAGCGGTCACACAGATACGCAGTATTTT. It codes for CASSQGTSGHTDTQYF. The chain employs TRBV3-1 (or the pseudogene TRBV3-2) and TRBJ2-3, with 10 bases that match TRBD2. Germline V lookup: CDR1 LGHDT, CDR2 YNNKEL (reference sequence). This CDR3 is 16 amino acids long. J lost 2 bases, V lost 1 base, and 3 bases had no gene match.